Listed here are 7 T cell receptor beta chains from one sample, sequenced in a study of shared clonotypes between healthy human individuals. Sequencing was performed with immunoSEQ multiplex PCR; in TCRdb, only in-frame clones are kept and a portion is missing. The repertoire holds about 980,000 clones, approximately 80% seen once, with approximately 1.5% in the top ten. Source material: memory CD4+ T cells sorted from blood. Described subset: CD45RA-negative fraction. The receptors stem from a man aged 18 to 30 in good health.

This clone was seen a single time. This specimen includes other DNA sequences encoding the same CDR3. The chain has TRBV9 and TRBJ2-5; D gene ambiguous. Germline CDR1 is SGDLS and CDR2 is YYNGEE. The CDR3 totals 13 residues. The germline V and J ends were trimmed by 0 bases and 2 bases, with 5 bases remaining between them. The CDR3 region has the DNA TGTGCCAGCAGCGTAGGCCAGCAAGAGACCCAGTACTTC. Translated: CASSVGQQETQYF.

The chain has TRBV5-1 and TRBJ2-2; D is ambiguous. The length of the CDR3 is 15 residues. V dropped 0 bases and J dropped 3 bases, with 9 bases sitting between them. In germline, CDR1 is SGHRS, CDR2 YFSETQ. Here the CDR3 DNA reads TGCGCCAGCAGCTTGGCCACTGGGTACACCGGGGAGCTGTTTTTT. This sequence encodes CASSLATGYTGELFF. The full variable domain, rest sourced from reference TRBV5-1 and TRBJ2-2, is KAGVTQTPRYLIKTRGQQVTLSCSPISGHRSVSWYQQTPGQGLQFLFEYFSETQRNKGNFPGRFSGRQFSNSRSEMNVSTLELGDSALYLCASSLATGYTGELFFGEGSRLTVL.

For the CDR3, the DNA is TGTGCCAGAAGCCCGCATAAAATCACAGGGGGGTACACTGAAGCTTTCTTT. It is translated as CARSPHKITGGYTEAFF. The chain carries TRBV5-3 and TRBJ1-1; TRBD1 aligns across 8 bases. TRBV5-3 is noted as an ORF with a role that remains uncertain. V was clipped by 4 bases and J by 3 bases; unmatched bases: 14. This CDR3 region has 17 residues.

This clone was recorded a few times. The chain has TRBV19 and TRBJ1-2, with 8 bases aligning to TRBD1. The V segment lost 6 bases and the J segment 6 bases; nucleotides outside the gene matches: 9. This CDR3 spans 14 amino acids. CDR1 LNHDA and CDR2 SQIVND come from the germline V gene (reference sequence). CDR3 in amino acids: CASRISDRADGYTF. Written as DNA, the CDR3 is TGTGCCAGTAGGATTTCGGACAGGGCCGATGGCTACACCTTC.

The chain employs TRBV2 and TRBJ2-5; tentatively, D is TRBD1 or TRBD2 (5 bases each). Germline CDR1 and CDR2: SNHLY and FYNNEI. This CDR3 has 14 residues. The V gene lost 5 bases and the J gene lost 2 bases, with 12 bases spanning the gap. The CDR3 region has the DNA TGTGCCAGCAGTTCCGGGGCAGTACAAGAGACCCAGTACTTC. Protein product: CASSSGAVQETQYF.

This chain uses TRBV6-6 with TRBJ2-7; D is unresolved. This CDR3 has 15 residues. Trimming cost V 7 bases and J 2 bases, with 18 bases left between them. Germline CDR1 MNHNY, CDR2 SVGAGI (reference sequence). CDR3 DNA: TGTGCCAGCACTTGGCGGACCTCTAAAACCTACGAGCAGTACTTC. Protein product: CASTWRTSKTYEQYF.

The chain recombines TRBV7-2 with TRBJ2-1; 10 nucleotides line up with TRBD2. Trimming cost V 5 bases and J 6 bases; bases outside gene matches: 10. The CDR3 is 16 amino acids. Germline CDR1 is SGHTA and CDR2 is FQGNSA. The CDR3 protein is CASSPPGLATVNEQFF. The DNA for the CDR3 is TGTGCCAGCAGCCCCCCGGGACTAGCGACAGTCAATGAGCAGTTCTTC. Combining the CDR3 with reference TRBV7-2 and TRBJ2-1 gives the whole variable domain GAGVSQSPSNKVTEKGKDVELRCDPISGHTALYWYRQSLGQGLEFLIYFQGNSAPDKSGLPSDRFSAERTGGSVSTLTIQRTQQEDSAVYLCASSPPGLATVNEQFFGPGTRLTVL.